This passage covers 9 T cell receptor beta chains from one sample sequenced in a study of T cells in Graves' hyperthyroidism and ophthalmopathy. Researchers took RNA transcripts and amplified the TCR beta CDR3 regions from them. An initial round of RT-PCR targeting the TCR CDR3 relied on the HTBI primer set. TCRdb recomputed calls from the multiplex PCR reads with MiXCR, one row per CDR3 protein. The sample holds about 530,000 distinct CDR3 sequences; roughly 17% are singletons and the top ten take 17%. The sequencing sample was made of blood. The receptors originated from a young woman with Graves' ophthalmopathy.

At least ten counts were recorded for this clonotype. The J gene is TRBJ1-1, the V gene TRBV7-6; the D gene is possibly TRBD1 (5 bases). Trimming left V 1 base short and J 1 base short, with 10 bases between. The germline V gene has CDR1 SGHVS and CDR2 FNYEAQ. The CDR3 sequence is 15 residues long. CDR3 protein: CASSLGLRENTEAFF. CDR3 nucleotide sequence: TGTGCCAGCAGCTTAGGGCTCAGGGAGAACACTGAAGCTTTCTTT.

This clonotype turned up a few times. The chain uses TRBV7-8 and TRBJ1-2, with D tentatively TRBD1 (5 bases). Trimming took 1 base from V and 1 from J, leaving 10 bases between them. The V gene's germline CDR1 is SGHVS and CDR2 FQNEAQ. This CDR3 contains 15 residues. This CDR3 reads CASSLGSDINYGYTF. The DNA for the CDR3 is TGTGCCAGCAGCTTAGGCTCGGACATTAACTATGGCTACACCTTC.

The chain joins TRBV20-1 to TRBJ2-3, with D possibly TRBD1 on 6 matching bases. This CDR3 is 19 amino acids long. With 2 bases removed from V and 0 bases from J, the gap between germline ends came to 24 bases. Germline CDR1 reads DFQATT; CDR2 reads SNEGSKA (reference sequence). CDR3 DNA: TGCAGTGCTAGACGGCTGGCCGGGACAACAGGCTGGAGCACAGATACGCAGTATTTT. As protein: CSARRLAGTTGWSTDTQYF.

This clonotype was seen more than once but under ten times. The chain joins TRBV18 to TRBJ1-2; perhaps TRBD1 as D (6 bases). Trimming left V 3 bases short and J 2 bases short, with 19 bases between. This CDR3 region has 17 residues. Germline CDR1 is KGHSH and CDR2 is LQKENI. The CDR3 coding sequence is TGTGCCAGCTCACCTCGGGCCCGGACAGTATCAAACTATGGCTACACCTTC. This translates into CASSPRARTVSNYGYTF.

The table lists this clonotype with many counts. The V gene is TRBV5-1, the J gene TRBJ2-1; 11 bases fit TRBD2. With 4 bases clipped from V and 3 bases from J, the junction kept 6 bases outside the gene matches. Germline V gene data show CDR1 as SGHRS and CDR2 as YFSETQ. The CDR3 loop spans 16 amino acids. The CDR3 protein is CASSPTSGKNYNEQFF. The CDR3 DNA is TGCGCCAGCAGCCCGACTAGCGGGAAGAACTACAATGAGCAGTTCTTC.

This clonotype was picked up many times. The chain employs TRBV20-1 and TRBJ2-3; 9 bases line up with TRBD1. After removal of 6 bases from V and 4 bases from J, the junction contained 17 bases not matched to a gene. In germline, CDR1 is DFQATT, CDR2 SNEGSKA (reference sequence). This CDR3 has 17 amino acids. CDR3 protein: CSATDPTGGIMSDTQYF. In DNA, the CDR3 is TGCAGTGCCACGGACCCGACAGGGGGGATTATGTCAGATACGCAGTATTTT.

In DNA form, the CDR3 reads TGTGCCAGCAGCCAAGAGGTGGGACTAGCGGGGAATGAGCAGTTCTTC. Residues: CASSQEVGLAGNEQFF. The genes are TRBV3-1 and TRBJ2-1; 13 nucleotides agree with TRBD2. After removal of 0 bases from V and 7 bases from J, the junction contained 3 bases not matched to a gene. CDR3 length: 16 residues. Germline CDR1 reads LGHDT; CDR2 reads YNNKEL (reference sequence).

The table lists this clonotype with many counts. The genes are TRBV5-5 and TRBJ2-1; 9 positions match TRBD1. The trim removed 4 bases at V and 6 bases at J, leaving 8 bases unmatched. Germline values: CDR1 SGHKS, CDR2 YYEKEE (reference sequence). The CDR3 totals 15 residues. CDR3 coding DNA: TGTGCCAGCAGCGTGGGGACAGGGAGAAGCAATGAGCAGTTCTTC. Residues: CASSVGTGRSNEQFF.

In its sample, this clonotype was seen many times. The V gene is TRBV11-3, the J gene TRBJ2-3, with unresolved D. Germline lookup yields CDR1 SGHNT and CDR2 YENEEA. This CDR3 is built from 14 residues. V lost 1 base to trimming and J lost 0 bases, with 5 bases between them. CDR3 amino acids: CASSLGSSTDTQYF. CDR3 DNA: TGTGCCAGCAGCTTAGGGTCTAGCACAGATACGCAGTATTTT.